This T cell receptor beta chain was identified during a study of shared clonotypes between healthy human individuals. Whole-study results and caveats: Naive subsets generally had larger estimated richness than memory subsets.

As defined, naive CD8 cells were CD45RO-negative and positively selected for CCR7, with terminally differentiated effector memory CD45RA+ cells excluded. V lost 5 bases and J lost 4, with 15 bases in between. Germline CDR1 reads MNHNY; CDR2 reads SVGAGI (reference sequence). The CDR3 is 15 residues long. Sequenced by immunoSEQ multiplex PCR; TCRdb stores in-frame clones only, minus some. The profile covers about 1,900,000 clones, with approximately 94% appearing a single time and 1% to 1.5% taken by the ten largest. In regard to this clone: The antigen is not known.

The sequence came from a man aged 18 to 30 in good health. The sequencing input was naive CD8+ T cells sorted from blood. The J gene is TRBJ2-1, the V gene TRBV6-6; possibly TRBD1 for D (6 bases). CDR3 nucleotide sequence: TGTGCCAGCAGTCCCACAGGGATATGGTACAATGAGCAGTTCTTC. This encodes CASSPTGIWYNEQFF.